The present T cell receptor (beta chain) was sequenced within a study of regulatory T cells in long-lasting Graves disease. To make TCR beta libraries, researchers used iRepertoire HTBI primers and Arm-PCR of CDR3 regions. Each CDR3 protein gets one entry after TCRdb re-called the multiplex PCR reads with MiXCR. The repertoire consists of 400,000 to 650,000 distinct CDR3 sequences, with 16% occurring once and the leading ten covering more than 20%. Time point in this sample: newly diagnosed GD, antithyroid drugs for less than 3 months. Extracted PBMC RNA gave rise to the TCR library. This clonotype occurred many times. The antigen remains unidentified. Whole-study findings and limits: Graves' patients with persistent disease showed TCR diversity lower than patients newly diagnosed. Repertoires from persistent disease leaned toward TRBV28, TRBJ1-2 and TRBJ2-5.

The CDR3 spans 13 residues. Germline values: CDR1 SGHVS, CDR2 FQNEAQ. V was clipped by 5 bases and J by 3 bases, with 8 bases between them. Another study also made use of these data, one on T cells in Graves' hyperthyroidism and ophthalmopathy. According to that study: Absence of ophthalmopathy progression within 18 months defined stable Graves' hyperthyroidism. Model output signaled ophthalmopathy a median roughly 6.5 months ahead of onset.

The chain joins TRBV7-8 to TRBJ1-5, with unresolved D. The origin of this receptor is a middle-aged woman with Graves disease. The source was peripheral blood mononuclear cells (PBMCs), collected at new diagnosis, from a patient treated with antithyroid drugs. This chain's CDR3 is CASSASLNQPQHF. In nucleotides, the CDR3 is TGTGCCAGCAGCGCCTCCCTCAATCAGCCCCAGCATTTT.